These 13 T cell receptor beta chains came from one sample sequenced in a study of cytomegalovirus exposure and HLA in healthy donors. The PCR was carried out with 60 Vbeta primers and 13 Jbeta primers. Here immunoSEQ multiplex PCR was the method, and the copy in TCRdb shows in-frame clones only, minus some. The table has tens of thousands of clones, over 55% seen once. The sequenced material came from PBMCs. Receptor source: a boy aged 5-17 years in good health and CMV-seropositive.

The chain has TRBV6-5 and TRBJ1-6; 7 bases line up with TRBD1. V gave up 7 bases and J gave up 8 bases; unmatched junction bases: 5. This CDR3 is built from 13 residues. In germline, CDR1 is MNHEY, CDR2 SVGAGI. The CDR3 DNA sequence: TGTGCCAGCACCACAGGGGATTATTCACCCCTCCACTTT. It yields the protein CASTTGDYSPLHF.

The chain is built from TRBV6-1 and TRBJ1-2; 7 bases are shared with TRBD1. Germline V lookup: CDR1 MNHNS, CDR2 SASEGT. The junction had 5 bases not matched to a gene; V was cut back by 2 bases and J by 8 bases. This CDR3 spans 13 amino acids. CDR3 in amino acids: CASSELGGEGYTF. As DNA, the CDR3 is TGTGCCAGCAGTGAACTAGGGGGCGAAGGCTACACCTTC.

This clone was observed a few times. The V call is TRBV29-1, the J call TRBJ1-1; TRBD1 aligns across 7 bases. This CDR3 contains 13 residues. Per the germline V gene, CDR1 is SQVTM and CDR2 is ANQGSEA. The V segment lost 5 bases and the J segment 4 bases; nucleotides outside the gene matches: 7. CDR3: CSVRPGQFTEAFF. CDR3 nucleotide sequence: TGCAGCGTTCGACCGGGACAGTTCACTGAAGCTTTCTTT.

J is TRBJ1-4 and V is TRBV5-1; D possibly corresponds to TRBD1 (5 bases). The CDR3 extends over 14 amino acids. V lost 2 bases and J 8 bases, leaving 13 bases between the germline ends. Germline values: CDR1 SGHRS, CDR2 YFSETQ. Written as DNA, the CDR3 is TGCGCCAGCAGCTTTGATACAGGATACGAAAAACTGTTTTTT. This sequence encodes CASSFDTGYEKLFF.

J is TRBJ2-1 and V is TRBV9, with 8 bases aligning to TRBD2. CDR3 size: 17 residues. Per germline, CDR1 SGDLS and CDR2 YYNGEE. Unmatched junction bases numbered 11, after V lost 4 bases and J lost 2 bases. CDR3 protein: CASSLLGGTRAYNEQFF. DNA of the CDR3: TGTGCCAGCAGCCTACTGGGGGGGACTAGGGCCTACAATGAGCAGTTCTTC. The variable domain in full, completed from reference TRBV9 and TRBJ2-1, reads DSGVTQTPKHLITATGQRVTLRCSPRSGDLSVYWYQQSLDQGLQFLIQYYNGEERAKGNILERFSAQQFPDLHSELNLSSLELGDSALYFCASSLLGGTRAYNEQFFGPGTRLTVL.

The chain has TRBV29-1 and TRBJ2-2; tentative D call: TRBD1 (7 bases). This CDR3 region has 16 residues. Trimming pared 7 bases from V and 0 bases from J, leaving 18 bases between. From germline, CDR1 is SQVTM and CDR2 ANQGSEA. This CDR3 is CSGRTGLLSNTGELFF. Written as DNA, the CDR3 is TGCAGCGGCCGGACAGGACTACTATCGAACACCGGGGAGCTGTTTTTT.

The CDR3 region is CASSLTPGQRQPLRAQQYF. DNA for the CDR3: TGTGCCAGCTCACTGACTCCGGGACAGAGACAGCCCCTACGAGCACAGCAGTACTTC. The chain joins TRBV18 to TRBJ2-7, with 7 bases fitting TRBD1. Trimming took 4 bases from V and 8 from J; bases not matched to a gene: 26. Germline lookup yields CDR1 KGHSH and CDR2 LQKENI. The CDR3 is 19 amino acids.

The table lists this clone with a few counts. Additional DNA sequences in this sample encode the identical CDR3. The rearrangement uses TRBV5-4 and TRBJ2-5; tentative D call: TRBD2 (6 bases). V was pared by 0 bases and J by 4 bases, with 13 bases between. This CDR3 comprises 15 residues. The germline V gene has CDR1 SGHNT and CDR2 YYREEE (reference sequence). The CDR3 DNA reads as TGTGCCAGCAGCTTGGCGCGGGGAGAAGCAGAGACCCAGTACTTC. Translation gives CASSLARGEAETQYF.

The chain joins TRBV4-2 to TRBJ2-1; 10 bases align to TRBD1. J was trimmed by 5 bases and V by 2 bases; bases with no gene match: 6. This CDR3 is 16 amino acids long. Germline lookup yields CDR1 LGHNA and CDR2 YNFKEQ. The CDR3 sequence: CASSQRQGADNNEQFF. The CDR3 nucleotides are TGTGCCAGCAGCCAACGACAGGGGGCAGACAACAATGAGCAGTTCTTC.

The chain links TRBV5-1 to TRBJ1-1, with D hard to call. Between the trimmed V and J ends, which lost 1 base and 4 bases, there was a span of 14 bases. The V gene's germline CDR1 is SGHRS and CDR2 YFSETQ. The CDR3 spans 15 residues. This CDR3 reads CASSLTDTRGTEAFF. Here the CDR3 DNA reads TGCGCCAGCAGCTTGACAGATACCCGTGGCACTGAAGCTTTCTTT.

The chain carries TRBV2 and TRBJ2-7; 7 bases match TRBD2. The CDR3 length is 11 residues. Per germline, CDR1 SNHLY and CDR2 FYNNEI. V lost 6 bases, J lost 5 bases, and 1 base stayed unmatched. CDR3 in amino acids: CASRGGDEQYF. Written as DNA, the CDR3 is TGTGCCAGCAGGGGGGGGGACGAGCAGTACTTC.

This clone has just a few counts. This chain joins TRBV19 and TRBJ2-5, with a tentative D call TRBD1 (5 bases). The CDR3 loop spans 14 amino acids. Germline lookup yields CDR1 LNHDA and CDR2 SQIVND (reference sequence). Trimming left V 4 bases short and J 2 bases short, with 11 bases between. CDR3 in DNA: TGTGCCAGTAGTAAGGGGCAGAGGCAAGAGACCCAGTACTTC. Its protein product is CASSKGQRQETQYF. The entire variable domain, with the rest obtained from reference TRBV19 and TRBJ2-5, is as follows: DGGITQSPKYLFRKEGQNVTLSCEQNLNHDAMYWYRQDPGQGLRLIYYSQIVNDFQKGDIAEGYSVSREKKESFPLTVTSAQKNPTAFYLCASSKGQRQETQYFGPGTRLLVL.

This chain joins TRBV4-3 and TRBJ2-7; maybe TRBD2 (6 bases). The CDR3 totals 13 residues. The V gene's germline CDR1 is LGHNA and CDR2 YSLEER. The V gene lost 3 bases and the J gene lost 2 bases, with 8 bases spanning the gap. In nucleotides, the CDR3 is TGCGCCAGCAGCCAGGGCGGGGCCTACGAGCAGTACTTC. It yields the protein CASSQGGAYEQYF.